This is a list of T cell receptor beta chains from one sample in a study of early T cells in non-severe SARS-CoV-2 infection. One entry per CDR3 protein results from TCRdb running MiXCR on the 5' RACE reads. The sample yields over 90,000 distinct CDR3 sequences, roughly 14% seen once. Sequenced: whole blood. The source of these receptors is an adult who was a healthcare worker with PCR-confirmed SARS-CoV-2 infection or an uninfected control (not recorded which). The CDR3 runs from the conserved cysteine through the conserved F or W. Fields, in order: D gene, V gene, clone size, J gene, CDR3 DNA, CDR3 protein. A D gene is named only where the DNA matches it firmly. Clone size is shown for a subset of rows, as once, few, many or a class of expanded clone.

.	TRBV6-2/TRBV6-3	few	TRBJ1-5	TGTGCCAGCACCTTTCAGGTTGATCAGCCCCAGCATTTT	CASTFQVDQPQHF
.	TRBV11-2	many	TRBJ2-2	TGTGCCAGCAGCTTAGCGGGAGATCAGAACGGGGAGCTGTTTTTT	CASSLAGDQNGELFF
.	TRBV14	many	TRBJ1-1	TGTGCCAGCAGCCAAATTCCGGGACAAACAAGGGCTTTCTTT	CASSQIPGQTRAFF
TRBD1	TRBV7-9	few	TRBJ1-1	TGTGCCAGCAGCCGGGGACAGGGGCTAAGAAACACTGAAGCTTTCTTT	CASSRGQGLRNTEAFF
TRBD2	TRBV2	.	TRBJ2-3	TGTGCCAGCAGTCAACTAGCGGGAGGTTTAGATACGCAGTATTTT	CASSQLAGGLDTQYF
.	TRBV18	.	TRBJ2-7	TGTGCCAGCTCTCCGAACAGGGGGGGCAACGAGCAGTACTTC	CASSPNRGGNEQYF
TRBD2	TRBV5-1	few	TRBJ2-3	TGCGCCAGCAGCTTGGAAGGACTAGCGGCAGATACGCAGTATTTT	CASSLEGLAADTQYF
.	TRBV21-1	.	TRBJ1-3	TGTGCCAGCAGAGACTTTGGACACAACTCAAACACCATATATTTT	CASRDFGHNSNTIYF
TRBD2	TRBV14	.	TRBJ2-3	TGTGCCAGCAGCCACCGCGGGACTAGCGGCTACACAGATACGCAGTATTTT	CASSHRGTSGYTDTQYF
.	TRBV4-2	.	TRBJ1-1	TGTGCCAGCAGCCAAGCCATAACACAGGGTTACACTGAAGCTTTCTTT	CASSQAITQGYTEAFF
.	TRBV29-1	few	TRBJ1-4	TGCAGCGTCAAGAGGGGTAATGAAAAACTGTTTTTT	CSVKRGNEKLFF
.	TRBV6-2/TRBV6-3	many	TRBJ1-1	TGTGCCAGCAGTTACCGGGGTTACGCTGAAGCTTTCTTT	CASSYRGYAEAFF
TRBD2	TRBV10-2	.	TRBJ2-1	TGCGCCAGCAATCCCCAGCGGGAGGGTGCAGAAGAGCAGTTCTTC	CASNPQREGAEEQFF
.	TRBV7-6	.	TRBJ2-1	TGTGCCAGCAGCTTACGAGGGACCTACAATGAGCAGTTCTTC	CASSLRGTYNEQFF
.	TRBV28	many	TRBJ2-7	TGTGCCAGCAGTTCGTCGGGGCTTGGCGAGCAGTACTTC	CASSSSGLGEQYF
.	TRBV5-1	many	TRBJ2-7	TGCGCCAGCAGCTTGGGGGGGGACGAGCAGTACTTC	CASSLGGDEQYF
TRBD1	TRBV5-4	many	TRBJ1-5	TGTGCCAGCAGCTTAAGAGACAGGGATCAGCCCCAGCATTTT	CASSLRDRDQPQHF
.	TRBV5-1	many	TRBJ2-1	TGCGCCAGCAGCTTGCAAAAGGGAAGCTCCTACAATGAGCAGTTCTTC	CASSLQKGSSYNEQFF
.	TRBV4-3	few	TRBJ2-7	TGCGCCAGCAGCCCTTTGTTCGGGAACGAGCAGTACTTC	CASSPLFGNEQYF
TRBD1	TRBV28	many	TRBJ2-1	TGTGCCAGCAGTTCTCAACCGGGACAGGGATATGAGCAGTTCTTC	CASSSQPGQGYEQFF
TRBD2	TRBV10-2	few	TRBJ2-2	TGCGCCAGCAGTAAGACTAGCCCCGCGAACACCGGGGAGCTGTTTTTT	CASSKTSPANTGELFF
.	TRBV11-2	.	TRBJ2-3	TGTGCCAGCCGGGACTTGGGCACAGATACGCAGTATTTT	CASRDLGTDTQYF
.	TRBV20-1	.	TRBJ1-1	TGCAGTGCTAGTCACACCGACGGATACACTGAAGCTTTCTTT	CSASHTDGYTEAFF
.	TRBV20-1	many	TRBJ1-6	TGCAGTGCTAGAGAAATGGGACCAAATTCACCCCTCCACTTT	CSAREMGPNSPLHF
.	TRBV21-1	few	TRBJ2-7	TGTGCCAGCAGCCAGCTAGCGGGCCCCTACGAGCAGTACTTC	CASSQLAGPYEQYF
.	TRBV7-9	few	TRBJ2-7	TGTGCCAGCAGCTTAGGTTACGGGGGCTCCTCATGGGAGCAGTACTTC	CASSLGYGGSSWEQYF
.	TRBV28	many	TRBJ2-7	TGTGCCAGCAGTTTTAGTGCCTACGAGCAGTACTTC	CASSFSAYEQYF
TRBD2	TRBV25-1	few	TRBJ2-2	TGTGCCAGTGCCCTTAGCGGGACCGGGGAGCTGTTTTTT	CASALSGTGELFF
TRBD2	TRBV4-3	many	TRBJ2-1	TGCGCCAGCAGAGCCGTAGCGGGAGAGAGCAATGAGCAGTTCTTC	CASRAVAGESNEQFF
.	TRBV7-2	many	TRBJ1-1	TGTGCCAGCAGCTTAAGGTCCCAAATGCCGAACACTGAAGCTTTCTTT	CASSLRSQMPNTEAFF
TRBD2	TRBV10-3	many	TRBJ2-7	TGTGCCATCAGTGTTGGCGGGAGAAGCTGCGAGCAGTACTTC	CAISVGGRSCEQYF
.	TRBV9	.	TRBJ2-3	TGTGCCAGCAGCGATAACCCCGTCGGTACGCAGTATTTT	CASSDNPVGTQYF
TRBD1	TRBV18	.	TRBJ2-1	TGTGCCAGCTCACAGGGGGCCCCCGATGAGCAGTTCTTC	CASSQGAPDEQFF
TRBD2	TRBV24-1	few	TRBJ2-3	TGTGCCACGACTTCCGGGACTAGCGACACCGTGGATACGCAGTATTTT	CATTSGTSDTVDTQYF
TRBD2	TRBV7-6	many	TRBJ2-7	TGTGCCAGCAGCTTAGAGAGCGGGAGGGTCCACGAGCAGTACTTC	CASSLESGRVHEQYF
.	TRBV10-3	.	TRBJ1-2	TGTGCCATCACGGACTTCCCTAACTATGGCTACACCTTC	CAITDFPNYGYTF
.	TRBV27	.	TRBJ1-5	TGTGCCAGCAGGGGTTCGAGCAATCAGCCCCAGCATTTT	CASRGSSNQPQHF
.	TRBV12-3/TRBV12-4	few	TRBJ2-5	TGTGCCAGCAGCCGAATCCAAGAGACCCAGTACTTC	CASSRIQETQYF
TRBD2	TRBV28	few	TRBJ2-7	TGTGCCAGCTGTTCCGTCAGCGGGGCCTACGAGCAGTACTTC	CASCSVSGAYEQYF
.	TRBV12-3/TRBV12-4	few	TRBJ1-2	TGTGCCAGCAGTTTAAGGCCAGGGGATTTGCGGGGCTACACCTTC	CASSLRPGDLRGYTF
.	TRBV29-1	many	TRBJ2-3	TGCAGCGTCTTAAGATGGGATGATACGCAGTATTTT	CSVLRWDDTQYF
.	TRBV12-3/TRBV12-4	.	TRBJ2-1	TGTGCCAGCAGTTTGAAGGAGAATGAGCAGTTCTTC	CASSLKENEQFF
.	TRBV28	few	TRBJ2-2	TGTGCCAGCGGAGGGGGGTCCACCGGGGAGCTGTTTTTT	CASGGGSTGELFF
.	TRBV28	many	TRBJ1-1	TGTGCCAGCAGCCAGAACACTGAAGCTTTCTTT	CASSQNTEAFF
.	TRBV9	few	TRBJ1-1	TGTGCCAGCAGCGTAGATGGGGGGAGAGCTTTCTTT	CASSVDGGRAFF
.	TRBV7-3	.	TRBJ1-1	TGTGCCAGCTCCCCGGGGGGCATGAACACTGAAGCTTTCTTT	CASSPGGMNTEAFF
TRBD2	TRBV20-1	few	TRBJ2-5	TGCAGTGCCTTCCGGGGTAGCGGGAGGGAGACCCAGTACTTC	CSAFRGSGRETQYF
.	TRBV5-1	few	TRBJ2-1	TGCGCCAGCAGCTTATTTTACAATGAGCAGTTCTTC	CASSLFYNEQFF